Shown below are 15 T cell receptor beta chains from a single sample sequenced in a study of CD8+CD57+ T cells in acquired aplastic anemia. Genomic DNA acted as the template from which TCR beta VDJ combination and CDR3 sequence profiling were carried out. TCRdb fed the reads into MiXCR, producing one record per CDR3 protein. The sample shows hundreds of thousands of distinct CDR3 sequences, around 82% of them seen only once. Patients sequenced had flow cytometry evidence of CD8+CD57+ cell expansion. Material: sorted CD4+, CD8+, or CD8+CD57+ T cells (not recorded which) from PBMCs. The receptors originated from a human donor with aplastic anemia.

The chain has TRBV7-9 and TRBJ1-1; tentatively, D is TRBD1 (6 bases). Deletions cut 1 base from V and 11 bases from J, with 20 bases between. Germline V gives CDR1 SEHNR, CDR2 FQNEAQ (reference sequence). The CDR3 spans 15 residues. CDR3: CASSLDLGGQFDAFF. DNA for the CDR3: TGTGCCAGCAGCTTAGATCTGGGGGGGCAGTTTGATGCTTTCTTT.

This chain joins TRBV12-3 or TRBV12-4 and TRBJ2-5, with 8 bases lining up with TRBD2. The CDR3 length is 12 residues. J lost 5 bases, V lost 10 bases, and 6 bases had no gene match. The CDR3 loop is CAIIGGAETQYF. CDR3 coding DNA: TGTGCCATTATCGGGGGGGCGGAGACCCAGTACTTC.

On this clonotype itself: One end of the junction varies from germline; a read error may be responsible. The rearrangement joins TRBV7-9 to TRBJ2-7; D possibly uses TRBD1 or TRBD2 (5 bases each). This CDR3 is built from 14 residues. Germline lookup yields CDR1 SEHNR and CDR2 FQNEAQ (reference sequence). The CDR3 nucleotides are TGTGCCACCAGCGGCCGGGGCCTCGCCGACGGGCAGTACTTC. Translating gives CATSGRGLADGQYF.

In DNA, the CDR3 is TGTGCCAGCAGCCTAGGACAGGGCGAGCAGTACTTC. This sequence encodes CASSLGQGEQYF. This sequence joins TRBV5-4 and TRBJ2-7; 8 bases agree with TRBD1. V dropped 4 bases and J dropped 6; count of bases not matched to a gene: 3. The CDR3 sequence is 12 residues long. Per the germline V gene, CDR1 is SGHNT and CDR2 is YYREEE (reference sequence).

This clonotype was picked up a small number of times. This chain connects TRBV7-8 to TRBJ2-3, with a possible D match to TRBD2 (6 bases). The germline V and J ends were trimmed by 3 bases and 9 bases, with 16 bases remaining between them. Germline loops: CDR1 SGHVS, CDR2 FQNEAQ. The CDR3 consists of 14 residues. Here the CDR3 reads CASSLEGGPATQYF. CDR3 DNA sequence: TGTGCCAGCAGCTTGGAGGGAGGTCCCGCAACGCAGTATTTT.

Note on this clonotype: This clone may be a read error of a much larger clone one base away. The V call is TRBV6-5, the J call TRBJ1-1; possibly TRBD1 for D (5 bases). This CDR3 region has 13 residues. Germline V CDR1 and CDR2: MNHEY, SVGAGI. Trimming cost V 4 bases and J 1 base, with 7 bases left between them. The CDR3 DNA sequence: TGTGCCAGCAGTTTAGGGGAGAACACTGAAGCTTTCTTT. Amino acids: CASSLGENTEAFF.

Details on this clonotype: The conserved closing phenylalanine or tryptophan is absent in this CDR3, likely reflecting a read error. The DNA is omitted, as the CDR3 cannot be located on it reliably, and the CDR3 follows TCRdb's listing. This chain joins TRBV7-8 and TRBJ2-2. The CDR3 extends over 11 residues, inclusive of both ends. Germline values: CDR1 SGHVS, CDR2 FQNEAQ. CDR3 sequence reads: CASSVAGGLYI.

The chain combines TRBV9 with TRBJ2-7, with D perhaps matching TRBD1 (6 bases). Trimming removed 4 bases at V and 8 bases at J, with 25 bases between. The CDR3 covers 16 residues. Per the germline V gene, CDR1 is SGDLS and CDR2 is YYNGEE. The CDR3 DNA follows: TGTGCCAGCAGCCCCTGGGGGCAGAACCCTATGGCTAAGCAGTACGTC. It yields the protein CASSPWGQNPMAKQYV.

With respect to this clonotype: Germline is not matched at one junction end, which may reflect a read error. This chain joins TRBV5-1 and TRBJ2-3, with D perhaps assigned TRBD1 or TRBD2 (5 bases each). Per germline, CDR1 SGHRS and CDR2 YFSETQ. The CDR3 runs 13 residues. The CDR3 protein is CASGERGADTQYF. The CDR3, as DNA: TGCGCCAGCGGGGAACGGGGCGCAGACACGCAGTATTTT.

As for this clonotype: The CDR3 does not end in the conserved phenylalanine or tryptophan, so this is likely a read error. No DNA is shown, since the ends of the CDR3 on it are uncertain; the CDR3 is the one TCRdb lists. The chain uses TRBV7-2 and TRBJ2-7; TRBD2, the table's D call, was not compared with the DNA. Including both end residues, the CDR3 is 13 amino acids long. The germline CDR1 and CDR2 sequences are SGHTA and FQGNSA. CDR3 region: CASSASGTPYEQY.

The chain carries TRBV5-6 and TRBJ2-7; possible D gene TRBD1, 7 bases. Trimming took 2 bases from V and 5 from J, leaving 26 bases between them. CDR1 is SGHDT, CDR2 YYEEEE, per germline. The CDR3 spans 18 residues. CDR3 sequence: CASSFGGDGTALSHEQYV. The DNA for the CDR3 is TGTGCCAGCAGCTTCGGCGGGGACGGGACAGCCCTTTCCCACGAGCAGTACGTC.

This chain links TRBV2 with TRBJ2-7, with D perhaps given as TRBD1 or TRBD2 (5 bases each). Germline assignment: CDR1 SNHLY and CDR2 FYNNEI. V was pared by 6 bases and J by 7 bases, with 16 bases between. There are 13 residues in the CDR3. The DNA of the CDR3 is TGTGCCAGCAGCGTAGGGGCGACGGGGGAGCAGTACTTC. This encodes CASSVGATGEQYF.

This clonotype was detected a few times. Sequence at one end of the junction differs from germline and may be a read error. CDR3: CATSVGRQDEQYF. In nucleotides, the CDR3 is TGTGCCACCAGTGTCGGGAGACAGGACGAGCAGTACTTC. The rearrangement joins TRBV10-2 to TRBJ2-7, with D tentatively TRBD1 or TRBD2 (6 bases each). The germline CDR1 and CDR2 sequences are WSHSY and SAAADI. CDR3 length: 13 residues.

V is TRBV29-1 and J is TRBJ2-1; 10 bases line up with TRBD2. The germline CDR1 and CDR2 sequences are SQVTM and ANQGSEA. Trimming removed 7 bases from V and 1 base from J; junction bases left unmatched: 7. The CDR3 runs 15 residues. The CDR3 DNA reads TGCAGCGGAGGTACAGCGGGGGGGTCCTACAATGAGCAGTTCTTC. Protein product: CSGGTAGGSYNEQFF.

J is TRBJ1-2 and V is TRBV7-6; TRBD1 might be the D (6 bases). The CDR3 has 16 residues. V was shortened by 5 bases and J by 11 bases, with 27 bases between the two germline ends. Per germline, CDR1 SGHVS and CDR2 FNYEAQ. CDR3 amino acids: CASSLGGHTEAFFYTF. The CDR3 DNA is TGTGCCAGCAGCCTTGGGGGGCACACTGAAGCTTTCTTTTACACCTTC.